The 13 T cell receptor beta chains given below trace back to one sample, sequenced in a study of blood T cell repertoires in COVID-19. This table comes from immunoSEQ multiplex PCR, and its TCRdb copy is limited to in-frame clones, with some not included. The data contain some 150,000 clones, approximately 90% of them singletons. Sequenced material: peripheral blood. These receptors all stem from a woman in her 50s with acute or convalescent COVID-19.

The CDR3 region has the DNA TGTGCCAGCACCCAGGGTTTATACGAGCAGTACTTC. Its translation is CASTQGLYEQYF. V is TRBV25-1 and J is TRBJ2-7, with D possibly TRBD1 on 5 matching bases. The germline gives CDR1 MGHDK, CDR2 SYGVNS. This CDR3 has 12 residues. Trimming left V 7 bases short and J 4 bases short, with 11 bases between.

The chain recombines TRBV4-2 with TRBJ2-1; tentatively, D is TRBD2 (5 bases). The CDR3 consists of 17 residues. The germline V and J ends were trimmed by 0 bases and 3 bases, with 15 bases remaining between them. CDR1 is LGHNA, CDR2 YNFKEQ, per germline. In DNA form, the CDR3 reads TGTGCCAGCAGCCAAGATCCTTCCAGGAGGTTCTACAATGAGCAGTTCTTC. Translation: CASSQDPSRRFYNEQFF.

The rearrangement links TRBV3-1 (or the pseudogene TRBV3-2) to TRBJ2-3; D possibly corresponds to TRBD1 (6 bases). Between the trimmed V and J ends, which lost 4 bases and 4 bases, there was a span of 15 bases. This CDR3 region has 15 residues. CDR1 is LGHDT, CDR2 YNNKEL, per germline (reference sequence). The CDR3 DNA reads TGTGCCAGCAGCCCCCAGGGGCCCACCCCAGATACGCAGTATTTT. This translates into CASSPQGPTPDTQYF.

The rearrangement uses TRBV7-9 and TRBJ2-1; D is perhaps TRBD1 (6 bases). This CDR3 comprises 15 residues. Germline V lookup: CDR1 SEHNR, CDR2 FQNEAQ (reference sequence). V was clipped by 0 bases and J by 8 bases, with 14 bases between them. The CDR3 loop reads CASSLAPPRGDEQFF. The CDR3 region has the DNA TGTGCCAGCAGCTTAGCGCCGCCCAGGGGCGATGAGCAGTTCTTC.

The CDR3 DNA sequence: TGTGCCAGTAGTATAACTAGCCCCAATGAGCAGTTCTTC. This encodes CASSITSPNEQFF. The chain uses TRBV19 and TRBJ2-1; D is possibly TRBD2 (6 bases). V lost 2 bases and J 6 bases, leaving 8 bases between the germline ends. Germline CDR1 LNHDA, CDR2 SQIVND (reference sequence). The CDR3 extends over 13 amino acids.

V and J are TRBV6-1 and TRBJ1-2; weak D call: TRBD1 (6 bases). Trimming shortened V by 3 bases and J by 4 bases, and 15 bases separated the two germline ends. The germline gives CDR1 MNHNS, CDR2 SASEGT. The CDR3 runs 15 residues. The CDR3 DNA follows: TGTGCCAGCAGTGAGTCAGGGGTTATCGGCTATGGCTACACCTTC. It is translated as CASSESGVIGYGYTF.

In DNA, the CDR3 is TGTGCCAGCAGCCCCCTAACCCGGGACAGGGGACCGTCCTACGAGCAGTACTTC. Its protein product is CASSPLTRDRGPSYEQYF. The chain uses TRBV9 and TRBJ2-7; the match to TRBD1 covers 10 bases. Germline-derived CDR1 and CDR2 are SGDLS and YYNGEE. The CDR3 consists of 18 residues. Germline trimming cut 4 bases from V and 1 base from J; bases unmatched to any gene: 14.

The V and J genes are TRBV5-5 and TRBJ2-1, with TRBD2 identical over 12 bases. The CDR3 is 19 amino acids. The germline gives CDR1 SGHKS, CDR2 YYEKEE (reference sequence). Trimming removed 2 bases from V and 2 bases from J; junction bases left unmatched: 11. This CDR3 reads CASSFNLAGGPSPYNEQFF. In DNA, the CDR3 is TGTGCCAGCAGCTTTAACCTAGCGGGAGGGCCGAGCCCCTACAATGAGCAGTTCTTC.

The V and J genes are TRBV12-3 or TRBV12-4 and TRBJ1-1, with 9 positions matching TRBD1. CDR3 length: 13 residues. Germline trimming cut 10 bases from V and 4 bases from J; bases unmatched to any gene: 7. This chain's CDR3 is CATGGTGSTEAFF. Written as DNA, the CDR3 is TGTGCCACGGGGGGGACAGGGAGCACTGAAGCTTTCTTT.

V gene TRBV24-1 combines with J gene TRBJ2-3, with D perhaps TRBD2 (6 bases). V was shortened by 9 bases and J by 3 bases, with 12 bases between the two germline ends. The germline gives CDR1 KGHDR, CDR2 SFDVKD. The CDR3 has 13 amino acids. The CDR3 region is CATGLPGTDTQYF. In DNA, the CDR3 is TGTGCCACCGGACTACCAGGGACAGATACGCAGTATTTT.

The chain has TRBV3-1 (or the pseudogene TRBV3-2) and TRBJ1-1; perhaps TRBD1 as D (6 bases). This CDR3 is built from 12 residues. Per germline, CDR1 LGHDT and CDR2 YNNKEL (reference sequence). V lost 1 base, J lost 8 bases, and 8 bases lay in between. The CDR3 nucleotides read TGTGCCAGCAGCCAAGGACAGGCAGAAGCTTTCTTT. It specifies CASSQGQAEAFF.

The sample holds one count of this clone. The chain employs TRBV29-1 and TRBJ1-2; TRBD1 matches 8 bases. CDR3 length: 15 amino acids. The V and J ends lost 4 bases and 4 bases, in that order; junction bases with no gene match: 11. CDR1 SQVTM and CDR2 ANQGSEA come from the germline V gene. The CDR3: CSVGLDRGVIYGYTF. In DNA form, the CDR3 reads TGCAGCGTTGGATTAGACAGGGGCGTTATCTATGGCTACACCTTC. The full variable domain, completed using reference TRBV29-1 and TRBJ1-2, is SAVISQKPSRDICQRGTSLTIQCQVDSQVTMMFWYRQQPGQSLTLIATANQGSEATYESGFVIDKFPISRPNLTFSTLTVSNMSPEDSSIYLCSVGLDRGVIYGYTFGSGTRLTVV.

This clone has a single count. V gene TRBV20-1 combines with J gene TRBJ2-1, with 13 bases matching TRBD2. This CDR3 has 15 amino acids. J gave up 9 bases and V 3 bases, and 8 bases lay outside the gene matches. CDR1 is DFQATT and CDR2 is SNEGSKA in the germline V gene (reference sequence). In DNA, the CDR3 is TGCAGTGCTAGTCCCGGGACTAGCGGGACGGGTGAGCAGTTCTTC. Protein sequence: CSASPGTSGTGEQFF.